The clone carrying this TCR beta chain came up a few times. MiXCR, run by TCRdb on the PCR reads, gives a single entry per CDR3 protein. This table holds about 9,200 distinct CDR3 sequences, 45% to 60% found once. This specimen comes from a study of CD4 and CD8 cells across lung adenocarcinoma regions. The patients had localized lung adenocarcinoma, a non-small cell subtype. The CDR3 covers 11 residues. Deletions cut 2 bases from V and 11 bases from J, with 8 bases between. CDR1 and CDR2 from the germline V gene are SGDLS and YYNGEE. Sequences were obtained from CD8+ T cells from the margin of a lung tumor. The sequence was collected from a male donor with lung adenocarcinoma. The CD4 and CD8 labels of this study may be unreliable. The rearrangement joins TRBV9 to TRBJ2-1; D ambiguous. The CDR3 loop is CASSVDAQQFF. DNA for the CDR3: TGTGCCAGCAGCGTGGACGCCCAGCAGTTCTTC.